These 23 T cell receptor beta chains came from one sample sequenced in a study of human T cells and chemical hapten exposure. Via MiXCR, TCRdb re-called the RACE reads, giving one row per CDR3 protein. The sample yields 280,000 or so distinct CDR3 sequences, 7.5% to 9% seen once. Time point meaning: pre-sensitization, week 0. Treatment in this sample: therapeutic diphenylcyclopropenone sensitization with weekly scalp DPC. The sequences come from whole blood, collected in connection with sensitization to the hapten diphenylcyclopropenone (DPC). Receptors originate from a man younger than 35 with alopecia areata. Some clones in this sample may be carry-over from other donors' samples.

The rearrangement links TRBV12-3 or TRBV12-4 to TRBJ2-2, with a tentative D call TRBD1 (6 bases). The CDR3 has 15 amino acids. With 6 bases removed from V and 4 bases from J, the gap between germline ends came to 15 bases. CDR3 region: CASSRQAGATGELFF. Written as DNA, the CDR3 is TGTGCCAGCAGCCGACAAGCAGGGGCCACCGGGGAGCTGTTTTTT.

This clonotype has just a few counts. The chain links TRBV5-1 to TRBJ2-3; TRBD2 matches at 14 bases. The V gene's germline CDR1 is SGHRS and CDR2 YFSETQ. This CDR3 is 15 amino acids long. V lost 4 bases, J lost 5 bases, and 3 bases stayed unmatched. This CDR3 is CASSPGTSGGDTQYF. CDR3 coding DNA: TGCGCCAGCAGCCCAGGGACTAGCGGGGGAGATACGCAGTATTTT.

This clonotype was counted between two and nine times. The V and J genes are TRBV27 and TRBJ1-2; 7 nucleotides line up with TRBD1. In germline, CDR1 is MNHEY, CDR2 SMNVEV (reference sequence). With V trimmed by 3 bases and J by 0 bases, 7 bases remained unmatched. This CDR3 is built from 16 residues. CDR3 protein: CASSLIGRGTNYGYTF. The DNA of the CDR3 is TGTGCCAGCAGTTTGATAGGCAGGGGGACTAACTATGGCTACACCTTC.

The gene calls are TRBV6-6 and TRBJ1-4; TRBD1 is a possible D gene (6 bases). CDR1 is MNHNY, CDR2 SVGAGI, per germline (reference sequence). The CDR3 sequence is 14 residues long. Between the trimmed V and J ends, which lost 2 bases and 8 bases, there was a span of 12 bases. The CDR3 DNA reads TGTGCCAGCAGTTACCGGGGGGGCTGGGAAAAACTGTTTTTT. Translation: CASSYRGGWEKLFF.

The chain combines TRBV7-2 with TRBJ2-1; D call uncertain. The CDR3 consists of 15 residues. Germline V gives CDR1 SGHTA, CDR2 FQGNSA. V dropped 4 bases and J dropped 0 bases, with 10 bases sitting between them. Here the CDR3 DNA reads TGTGCCAGCAGCTCCGACGTAAGCTCCTACAATGAGCAGTTCTTC. It translates to CASSSDVSSYNEQFF.

Notes on this clonotype: A read error may account for a junction end that differs from germline. The rearrangement links TRBV4-3 to TRBJ1-2; D gene unclear. From germline, CDR1 is LGHNA and CDR2 YSLEER. The CDR3 extends over 14 amino acids. CDR3 nucleotides: TGCGCCAGCAGCCAAGGGAAGGCCTCGTCTGCCTCCCTCTTC. It translates to CASSQGKASSASLF.

The table lists this clonotype with a few counts. V is TRBV3-1 and J is TRBJ1-6; D is ambiguous. CDR1 and CDR2 from the germline V gene are LGHDT and YNNKEL (reference sequence). The CDR3 is 18 residues long. V lost 4 bases and J 0 bases, leaving 16 bases between the germline ends. Here the CDR3 reads CASSRTLSGSSYNSPLHF. In DNA, the CDR3 is TGTGCCAGCAGCCGGACCCTTTCCGGGAGCTCCTATAATTCACCCCTCCACTTT.

In this sample, this clonotype turned up many times. The chain has TRBV10-3 and TRBJ2-2, with TRBD2 matching over 8 bases. The CDR3 length is 14 residues. Germline CDR1 and CDR2: ENHRY and SYGVKD. Trimming took 6 bases from V and 6 from J; bases not matched to a gene: 6. CDR3 region: CAIRTGGLAGELFF. As DNA, the CDR3 is TGTGCCATCAGAACGGGGGGGCTCGCCGGGGAGCTGTTTTTT.

The chain uses TRBV6-6 and TRBJ1-6; TRBD1 might be the D (5 bases). Germline-derived CDR1 and CDR2 are MNHNY and SVGAGI (reference sequence). The length of the CDR3 is 16 residues. Trimming pared 0 bases from V and 10 bases from J, leaving 16 bases between. The DNA of the CDR3 is TGTGCCAGCAGTTACTCGAGAGGGGCCTTTGGATCACCCCTCCACTTT. Protein sequence: CASSYSRGAFGSPLHF.

The V call is TRBV29-1, the J call TRBJ2-2; the D gene could be TRBD1 or TRBD2 (6 bases each). Germline CDR1 SQVTM, CDR2 ANQGSEA. Trimming took off 4 bases at V and 7 bases at J, with 19 bases between the two ends. The CDR3 sequence is 15 residues long. CDR3 region: CSVVTGARHNGELFF. Written as DNA, the CDR3 is TGCAGCGTTGTGACGGGGGCGCGTCATAACGGGGAGCTGTTTTTT.

At least ten counts were recorded for this clonotype. The V and J genes are TRBV7-9 and TRBJ2-7, with TRBD1 identical over 7 bases. After removal of 5 bases from V and 3 bases from J, the junction contained 7 bases not matched to a gene. Germline V gives CDR1 SEHNR, CDR2 FQNEAQ (reference sequence). This CDR3 spans 14 amino acids. The CDR3 coding sequence is TGTGCCAGCAGCGGGAACAGGGGCGGCTACGAGCAGTACGTC. Residues: CASSGNRGGYEQYV.

A note on this clonotype: The junction shows a germline mismatch at one end, possibly a read error. The rearrangement joins TRBV3-1 to TRBJ2-5, with D perhaps matching TRBD2 (6 bases). Germline CDR1 is LGHDT and CDR2 is YNNKEL (reference sequence). This CDR3 has 12 amino acids. The DNA for the CDR3 is TGTGCCAGCAGCTATACTACCGGGACTTCCGACTTC. This sequence encodes CASSYTTGTSDF.

This rearrangement joins TRBV7-2 to TRBJ2-1; TRBD2 is a possible D gene (6 bases). The germline gives CDR1 SGHTA, CDR2 FQGNSA. V was shortened by 0 bases and J by 1 base, with 10 bases between the two germline ends. The CDR3 spans 16 residues. The CDR3 nucleotides are TGTGCCAGCAGCTTAGCGGGGGGAGGTTCCTACAATGAGCAGTTCTTC. Its protein is CASSLAGGGSYNEQFF.

This chain uses TRBV25-1 with TRBJ1-4, with D tentatively TRBD1 (5 bases). Trimming shortened V by 6 bases and J by 0 bases, and 14 bases separated the two germline ends. Germline assignment: CDR1 MGHDK and CDR2 SYGVNS. The CDR3 has 16 residues. The CDR3 is CASSPGHSATNEKLFF. Here the CDR3 DNA reads TGTGCCAGCAGCCCCGGACATTCTGCAACTAATGAAAAACTGTTTTTT.

This chain uses TRBV3-1 with TRBJ2-7, with D hard to call. The CDR3 is 13 residues long. V was clipped by 0 bases and J by 4 bases, with 7 bases between them. Germline loops: CDR1 LGHDT, CDR2 YNNKEL (reference sequence). DNA of the CDR3: TGTGCCAGCAGCCAAGACAGATTTTACGAGCAGTACTTC. Amino acid sequence: CASSQDRFYEQYF.

This clonotype was detected a few times. This sequence joins TRBV29-1 and TRBJ2-7, with TRBD2 as a possible D gene (5 bases). The CDR3 covers 12 residues. Per the germline V gene, CDR1 is SQVTM and CDR2 is ANQGSEA. The germline V and J ends were trimmed by 5 bases and 7 bases, with 15 bases remaining between them. The CDR3 loop is CSVHLDRGEQYF. CDR3 DNA sequence: TGCAGCGTTCACCTCGATCGAGGGGAGCAGTACTTC.

This clonotype was recorded at least ten times. The J gene is TRBJ2-7, the V gene TRBV6-5; D is perhaps TRBD1 or TRBD2 (5 bases each). The CDR3 consists of 16 residues. CDR1 MNHEY and CDR2 SVGAGI come from the germline V gene. V was cut by 6 bases and J by 6 bases, with 24 bases left in between. This CDR3 is CASSFGRPGHGFEQYV. The CDR3 coding sequence is TGTGCCAGCAGCTTCGGACGACCGGGGCATGGGTTCGAGCAGTACGTC.

The V call is TRBV14, the J call TRBJ2-2; TRBD1 or TRBD2 may be the D gene (5 bases each). This CDR3 contains 16 residues. Per the germline V gene, CDR1 is SGHDN and CDR2 is FVKESK. The V gene lost 1 base and the J gene lost 4 bases, with 13 bases spanning the gap. CDR3 sequence: CASSQGAGRSTGELFF. CDR3 in DNA: TGTGCCAGCAGCCAAGGGGCAGGGAGATCCACCGGGGAGCTGTTTTTT.

This clonotype was seen repeatedly, ten times or more. The chain couples TRBV3-1 to TRBJ2-3; 10 bases line up with TRBD2. V lost 4 bases to trimming and J lost 1 base; unmatched junction nucleotides: 2. Germline CDR1 LGHDT, CDR2 YNNKEL (reference sequence). This CDR3 is built from 15 residues. CDR3 DNA: TGTGCCAGCAGCCCCGGGACTAGCGGCACAGATACGCAGTATTTT. It encodes CASSPGTSGTDTQYF.

This clonotype was seen a few times. This chain joins TRBV7-3 and TRBJ2-1; D not certain. This CDR3 spans 13 amino acids. Germline V gene sequence: CDR1 SGHTA, CDR2 FQGTGA. The V and J ends lost 5 bases and 10 bases respectively, with 15 bases between them. The CDR3 loop is CASSLGFRQEQFF. CDR3 nucleotide sequence: TGTGCCAGCAGCCTAGGGTTCCGTCAGGAGCAGTTCTTC.

The rearrangement links TRBV4-1 to TRBJ2-1; the match to TRBD2 covers 9 bases. CDR1 is MGHRA and CDR2 is YSYEKL in the germline V gene. After removal of 3 bases from V and 3 bases from J, the junction contained 9 bases not matched to a gene. This CDR3 has 17 amino acids. For the CDR3, the DNA is TGCGCCAGCAGCCAGAATCTAGCGGGGTTACACTACAATGAGCAGTTCTTC. Protein sequence: CASSQNLAGLHYNEQFF.

The chain employs TRBV5-1 and TRBJ2-4; D gene uncertain. There are 11 residues in the CDR3. The V and J ends lost 2 bases and 7 bases respectively, with 4 bases between them. Germline loops: CDR1 SGHRS, CDR2 YFSETQ. In nucleotides, the CDR3 is TGCGCCAGCAGCTTTTTGAACATTCAGTACTTC. Its translation: CASSFLNIQYF. Based on the CDR3 plus reference TRBV5-1 and TRBJ2-4, the full variable domain is KAGVTQTPRYLIKTRGQQVTLSCSPISGHRSVSWYQQTPGQGLQFLFEYFSETQRNKGNFPGRFSGRQFSNSRSEMNVSTLELGDSALYLCASSFLNIQYFGAGTRLSVL.

This clonotype turned up a few times. The genes are TRBV5-6 and TRBJ1-1; TRBD1 is a possible D gene (5 bases). The V end lost 0 bases, the J end lost 4 bases, and 10 bases lay between the germline ends. The CDR3 loop spans 14 amino acids. Per the germline V gene, CDR1 is SGHDT and CDR2 is YYEEEE. CDR3 sequence reads: CASSLEGGVTEAFF. The CDR3 coding sequence is TGTGCCAGCAGCTTGGAAGGAGGGGTCACTGAAGCTTTCTTT.